The entry below gives a single TCR beta chain sequence along with its context. Its antigen is not identified. Per germline, CDR1 SGHAT and CDR2 FQNNGV. V lost 3 bases, J lost 1 base, and 9 bases lay in between. There are 14 residues in the CDR3. The sample is drawn from a study of post-analysis software for immune sequencing data. Overall study findings and caveats: Included in a set of roughly five TRBV segments more frequent in patients than controls were TRBV5-6, TRBV5-1 and TRBV20-1. Analysis by F measure revealed that same-batch samples clustered strongly together. The study found significantly lower normalized Chao1 diversity in multiple sclerosis patients than in controls.

Unique-molecular-identifier-tagged TCR beta cDNA libraries were used. T cells numbering 1 to 10 million gave rise to roughly 0.5 million cDNA molecules. TCRdb reanalysed the PCR reads using MiXCR and keeps one entry per CDR3 protein. In the table there are roughly 410,000 distinct CDR3 sequences, less than 40% of which are singletons. The sequence came from a girl aged 5-17 years with multiple sclerosis. Sequences were obtained from blood. The gene calls are TRBV11-2 and TRBJ1-1, with D possibly being TRBD1 (5 bases). The DNA for the CDR3 is TGTGCCAGCAGCTTTCGGGGGAGGAACACTGAAGCTTTCTTT. It specifies CASSFRGRNTEAFF.